The entry that follows covers one T cell receptor beta chain sequence. Its antigen is as yet unknown. These data come from a study of shared clonotypes between healthy human individuals. The germline gives CDR1 KGHSH, CDR2 LQKENI. V dropped 1 base and J dropped 11; count of bases not matched to a gene: 11. This CDR3 contains 15 residues. Study-level findings and limits: Generation probability values for non-shared clonotypes were lower than those for clonotypes shared by all four donors.

Sequencing used immunoSEQ multiplex PCR; TCRdb keeps in-frame clones, though not all of them. The table lists some 2,400,000 clones, more than 90% of them singletons. The chain recombines TRBV18 with TRBJ1-1; 9 bases are shared with TRBD1. This clonotype originated in a man between 18 and 29 years old in good health. Sample: naive CD4+ T cells sorted from blood. Indicated subset: CD45RA+ positively selected. The DNA of the CDR3 is TGTGCCAGCTCACCACGTGGAGGACAGGGGCTAGATGCTTTCTTT. As protein: CASSPRGGQGLDAFF.